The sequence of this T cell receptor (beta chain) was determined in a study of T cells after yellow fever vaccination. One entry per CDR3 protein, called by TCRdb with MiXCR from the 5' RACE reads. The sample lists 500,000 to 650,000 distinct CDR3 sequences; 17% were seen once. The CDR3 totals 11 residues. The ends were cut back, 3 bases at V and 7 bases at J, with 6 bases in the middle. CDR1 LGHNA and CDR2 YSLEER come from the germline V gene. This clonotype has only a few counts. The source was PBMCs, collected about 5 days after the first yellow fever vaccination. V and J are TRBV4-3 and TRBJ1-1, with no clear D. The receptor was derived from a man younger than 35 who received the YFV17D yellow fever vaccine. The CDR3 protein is CASSHRFEAFF. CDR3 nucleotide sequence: TGCGCCAGCAGCCACCGTTTTGAAGCTTTCTTT.